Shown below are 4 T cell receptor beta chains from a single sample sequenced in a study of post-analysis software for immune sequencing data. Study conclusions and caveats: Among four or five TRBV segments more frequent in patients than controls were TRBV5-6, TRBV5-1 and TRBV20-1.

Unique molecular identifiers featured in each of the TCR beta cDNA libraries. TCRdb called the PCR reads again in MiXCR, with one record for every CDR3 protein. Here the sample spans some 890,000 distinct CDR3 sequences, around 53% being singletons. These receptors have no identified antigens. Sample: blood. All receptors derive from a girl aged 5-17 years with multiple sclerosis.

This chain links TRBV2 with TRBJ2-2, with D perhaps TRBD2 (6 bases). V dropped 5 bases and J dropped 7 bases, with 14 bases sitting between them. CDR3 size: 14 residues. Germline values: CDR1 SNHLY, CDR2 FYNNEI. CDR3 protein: CASSYRTGGGELFF. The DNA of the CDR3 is TGTGCCAGCAGTTACAGAACCGGGGGCGGGGAGCTGTTTTTT. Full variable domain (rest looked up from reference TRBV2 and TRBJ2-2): EPEVTQTPSHQVTQMGQEVILRCVPISNHLYFYWYRQILGQKVEFLVSFYNNEISEKSEIFDDQFSVERPDGSNFTLKIRSTKLEDSAMYFCASSYRTGGGELFFGEGSRLTVL.

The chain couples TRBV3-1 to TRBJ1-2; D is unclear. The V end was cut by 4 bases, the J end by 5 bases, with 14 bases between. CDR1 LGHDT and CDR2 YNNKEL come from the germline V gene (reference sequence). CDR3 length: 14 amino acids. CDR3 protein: CASSRQGSGYGYTF. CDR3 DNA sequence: TGTGCCAGCAGCCGGCAAGGGTCGGGGTATGGCTACACCTTC.

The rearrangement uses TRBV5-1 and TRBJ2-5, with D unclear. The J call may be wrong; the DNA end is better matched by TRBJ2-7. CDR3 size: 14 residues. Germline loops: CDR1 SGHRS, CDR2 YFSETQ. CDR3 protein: CASSLVGEKNEQYF. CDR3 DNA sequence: TGCGCCAGCAGCTTGGTGGGCGAAAAAAACGAGCAGTACTTC.

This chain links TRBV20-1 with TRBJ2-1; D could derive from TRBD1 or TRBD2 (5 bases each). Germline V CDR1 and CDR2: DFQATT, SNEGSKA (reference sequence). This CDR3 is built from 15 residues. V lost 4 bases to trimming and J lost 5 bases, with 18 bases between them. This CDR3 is CSAISGARSNNEQFF. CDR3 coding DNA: TGCAGTGCTATTTCCGGGGCTAGATCTAACAATGAGCAGTTCTTC.